Shown below are 31 T cell receptor beta chains from a single sample sequenced in a study of cytomegalovirus exposure and HLA in healthy donors (dated by TCRdb to 2016 to 2017). The method was the immunoSEQ multiplex PCR assay. For the multiplex PCR, a mixture combining 60 forward primers for TCR Vbeta segments and 13 reverse primers for TCR Jbeta segments was used. The table was pulled from immuneACCESS by TCRdb, which kept in-frame rearrangements only. Such tables lose some clones; where checked, under half of the loss comes from unresolved V genes, and the rest has no known cause. The sample contains around 31,000 clones, about three fifths of them found a single time. 42% of the sample belongs to the ten largest clones. What was sequenced was PBMCs. The receptors shown here come from a male donor in good health and CMV-seropositive.

This chain joins TRBV10-3 and TRBJ1-5; D is possibly TRBD1 (5 bases). This CDR3 contains 14 residues. Germline V gene sequence: CDR1 ENHRY, CDR2 SYGVKD. V was clipped by 3 bases and J by 6 bases, with 12 bases between them. CDR3 loop: CAISEWQGGQPQHF. The DNA of the CDR3 is TGTGCCATCAGTGAATGGCAGGGCGGTCAGCCCCAGCATTTT.

The chain uses TRBV5-1 and TRBJ2-3, with D uncertain. The CDR3 is 12 residues long. CDR1 SGHRS and CDR2 YFSETQ come from the germline V gene. The V gene lost 4 bases and the J gene lost 5 bases, with 8 bases spanning the gap. CDR3 nucleotide sequence: TGCGCCAGCAGCCAAAGCTTAGATACGCAGTATTTT. It specifies CASSQSLDTQYF.

The chain combines TRBV6-6 with TRBJ1-3, with TRBD1 as a possible D gene (6 bases). The CDR3 has 13 amino acids. Trimming pared 8 bases from V and 2 bases from J, leaving 10 bases between. CDR1 and CDR2 (germline): MNHNY, SVGAGI (reference sequence). The CDR3 protein is CASLQGAGNTIYF. CDR3 nucleotides: TGTGCCAGCCTACAGGGAGCTGGAAACACCATATATTTT.

The CDR3 coding sequence is TGCGCCAGCAGTCAATCGGGACACCCATACGGCAACACTGAAGCTTTCTTT. Protein: CASSQSGHPYGNTEAFF. V is TRBV23-1 and J is TRBJ1-1; D is perhaps TRBD1 (6 bases). TRBV23-1 carries the ORF label, with uncertain function. The CDR3 is 17 residues long. Trimming stripped 0 bases from V and 2 bases from J, with 16 bases between.

The genes are TRBV7-2 and TRBJ2-7; tentatively, D is TRBD2 (6 bases). Germline V gene lookup returns CDR1 SGHTA and CDR2 FQGNSA. The CDR3 extends over 13 amino acids. V lost 3 bases and J 3 bases, leaving 9 bases between the germline ends. CDR3 residues: CASSFTGGYEQYF. As DNA, the CDR3 is TGTGCCAGCAGCTTTACCGGGGGCTACGAGCAGTACTTC. The full variable domain, in which reference TRBV7-2 and TRBJ2-7 provide the parts outside the CDR3, is GAGVSQSPSNKVTEKGKDVELRCDPISGHTALYWYRQSLGQGLEFLIYFQGNSAPDKSGLPSDRFSAERTGGSVSTLTIQRTQQEDSAVYLCASSFTGGYEQYFGPGTRLTVT.

CDR3 DNA: TGTGCTAGTGGTTTGGTGGTCACGGGTTACGGCCCCAATGAAGCTTTCTTT. Its translation is CASGLVVTGYGPNEAFF. The V gene is TRBV12-5, the J gene TRBJ1-1; no reliable D call. CDR1 and CDR2 from the germline V gene are LGHNT and FRNRAP. This CDR3 contains 17 residues. V dropped 0 bases and J dropped 7 bases, with 21 bases sitting between them.

This clone has only a few counts. V gene TRBV5-4 combines with J gene TRBJ1-3; 9 bases fit TRBD1. Per the germline V gene, CDR1 is SGHNT and CDR2 is YYREEE (reference sequence). This CDR3 has 15 residues. Trimming at V came to 5 bases and at J to 0 bases, leaving 3 bases not matched to a gene. The CDR3 sequence is CASSGQGSSGNTIYF. As DNA, the CDR3 is TGTGCCAGCAGTGGACAGGGGAGCTCTGGAAACACCATATATTTT.

This chain joins TRBV30 and TRBJ1-5; D is undetermined. The germline V gene encodes CDR1 GTSNPN and CDR2 SVGIG (reference sequence). The CDR3 consists of 13 residues. V shed 1 base and J shed 6 bases, with 10 bases lying between them. The CDR3 nucleotides are TGTGCCTGGAGTGACCCGTACGGTCAGCCCCAGCATTTT. The encoded protein is CAWSDPYGQPQHF.

J is TRBJ2-7 and V is TRBV6-1; the D gene is possibly TRBD2 (5 bases). This CDR3 is built from 14 residues. V was trimmed by 8 bases and J by 4 bases, leaving 18 bases between them. CDR1 and CDR2 (germline): MNHNS, SASEGT. In nucleotides, the CDR3 is TGTGCCAGCTCTGCGGGCACCGGAATTTACGAGCAGTACTTC. Protein sequence: CASSAGTGIYEQYF.

V usage is TRBV5-8 and J usage is TRBJ2-3, with TRBD2 identical over 11 bases. The CDR3 spans 16 residues. Unmatched junction bases numbered 3, after V lost 2 bases and J lost 1 base. Germline V lookup: CDR1 SGHTS, CDR2 YDEGEE. CDR3 nucleotides: TGTGCCAGCAGCTTCAAGACTAGCGGGGGCACAGATACGCAGTATTTT. It is translated as CASSFKTSGGTDTQYF. Combining the CDR3 with reference TRBV5-8 and TRBJ2-3 gives the whole variable domain EAGVTQSPTHLIKTRGQQATLRCSPISGHTSVYWYQQALGLGLQFLLWYDEGEERNRGNFPPRFSGRQFPNYSSELNVNALELEDSALYLCASSFKTSGGTDTQYFGPGTRLTVL.

This rearrangement joins TRBV25-1 to TRBJ1-4; TRBD1 matches at 7 bases. The CDR3 consists of 16 residues. V shed 4 bases, J shed 7 bases, and the junction held 12 bases outside the gene matches. From germline, CDR1 is MGHDK and CDR2 SYGVNS. The CDR3 is CASSGRDSGSLEKLFF. The CDR3 nucleotides are TGTGCCAGCAGTGGGAGGGACAGCGGGTCCCTTGAAAAACTGTTTTTT.

V usage is TRBV7-9 and J usage is TRBJ1-1; D is unresolved. V lost 5 bases and J lost 11, with 18 bases in between. The length of the CDR3 is 13 residues. In germline, CDR1 is SEHNR, CDR2 FQNEAQ (reference sequence). CDR3: CASSLERTGWAFF. CDR3 sequence (DNA): TGTGCCAGCAGCCTGGAGCGGACCGGGTGGGCTTTCTTT.

Within the sample, this clone is medium-sized. The J gene is TRBJ2-2, the V gene TRBV12-5, with TRBD1 matching over 7 bases. The V gene's germline CDR1 is LGHNT and CDR2 FRNRAP. With 4 bases clipped from V and 4 bases from J, the junction kept 3 bases outside the gene matches. The CDR3 spans 14 residues. The CDR3 bases are TGTGCTAGTGGTTCACAGGGGAGCACCGGGGAGCTGTTTTTT. This codes for CASGSQGSTGELFF.

The V gene is TRBV5-6, the J gene TRBJ1-1; no clear D gene. Trimming took 1 base from V and 4 from J, leaving 11 bases between them. The CDR3 has 14 residues. Per germline, CDR1 SGHDT and CDR2 YYEEEE. CDR3 coding DNA: TGTGCCAGCAGCTTGCGGGGATGGGGCACTGAAGCTTTCTTT. This encodes CASSLRGWGTEAFF.

This chain joins TRBV13 and TRBJ1-2; D is unclear. This CDR3 has 13 residues. Germline CDR1 PRHDT, CDR2 FYEKMQ (reference sequence). Trimming took 3 bases from V and 8 from J, leaving 13 bases between them. The CDR3 is CASSFISRGGYTF. CDR3 in DNA: TGTGCCAGCAGCTTCATATCGAGAGGCGGCTACACCTTC.

The sample holds a few counts of this clone. This sequence joins TRBV2 and TRBJ1-2, with 10 positions matching TRBD1. The J segment lost 3 bases and the V segment lost 5 bases, leaving 9 bases of the junction unmatched. Germline CDR1 and CDR2: SNHLY and FYNNEI. This CDR3 region has 16 residues. The CDR3 spells CASSPSTGGSYYGYTF. CDR3 in DNA: TGTGCCAGCAGTCCTTCGACAGGGGGCTCTTACTATGGCTACACCTTC.

The V call is TRBV19, the J call TRBJ1-1; weak D call: TRBD1 (6 bases). Germline loops: CDR1 LNHDA, CDR2 SQIVND (reference sequence). V was pared by 8 bases and J by 1 base, with 11 bases between. The CDR3 is 13 residues long. CDR3 sequence reads: CASPQDRNTEAFF. CDR3 sequence (DNA): TGTGCCAGTCCCCAGGACAGGAACACTGAAGCTTTCTTT.

The chain couples TRBV7-8 to TRBJ2-2, with 9 bases lining up with TRBD1. Germline assignment: CDR1 SGHVS and CDR2 FQNEAQ. The CDR3 is 17 residues long. J lost 2 bases, V lost 6 bases, and 10 bases had no gene match. The CDR3 DNA reads TGTGCCAGCAGTTTTGTCGGACAGGGGATTAACACCGGGGAGCTGTTTTTT. Translating gives CASSFVGQGINTGELFF.

The chain combines TRBV15 with TRBJ1-1; no clear D gene. The germline CDR1 and CDR2 sequences are LNHNV and YYDKDF (reference sequence). This CDR3 has 14 amino acids. V lost 0 bases, J lost 1 base, and 6 bases lay in between. In DNA, the CDR3 is TGTGCCACCAGCAGAGATGCAGAGAACACTGAAGCTTTCTTT. Encoded protein: CATSRDAENTEAFF.

V is TRBV5-6 and J is TRBJ1-5; a weak D match, TRBD1 (6 bases). CDR3 length: 15 residues. Trimming removed 3 bases at V and 4 bases at J, with 14 bases between. Per the germline V gene, CDR1 is SGHDT and CDR2 is YYEEEE. The CDR3 DNA is TGTGCCAGCAGCTATTCAGGGGTGGGGAATCAGCCCCAGCATTTT. Translating gives CASSYSGVGNQPQHF.

This clone was detected only a few times. This rearrangement joins TRBV28 to TRBJ1-4, with 7 bases identical to TRBD1. The germline V gene has CDR1 MDHEN and CDR2 SYDVKM. The CDR3 totals 16 residues. The V segment lost 4 bases and the J segment 5 bases; nucleotides outside the gene matches: 10. The CDR3 reads CASSSAGTVLNEKLFF. The CDR3 nucleotides read TGTGCCAGCAGTTCCGCCGGGACAGTGTTAAATGAAAAACTGTTTTTT.

The V and J genes are TRBV11-2 and TRBJ1-1; 10 positions match TRBD1. With 5 bases clipped from V and 1 base from J, the junction kept 10 bases outside the gene matches. Germline CDR1 and CDR2: SGHAT and FQNNGV. The CDR3 runs to 17 residues. The CDR3 protein is CASSQGTGDNSNTEAFF. The DNA for the CDR3 is TGTGCCAGCAGCCAGGGGACAGGGGATAATTCGAACACTGAAGCTTTCTTT.

The chain recombines TRBV28 with TRBJ2-3; 7 positions match TRBD2. The CDR3 is 17 residues long. Per germline, CDR1 MDHEN and CDR2 SYDVKM. V dropped 4 bases and J dropped 0; count of bases not matched to a gene: 10. The CDR3 DNA reads TGTGCCAGCAGTTCACTGTATGGACTAGTCAGCACAGATACGCAGTATTTT. As protein: CASSSLYGLVSTDTQYF.

The V call is TRBV6-5, the J call TRBJ1-2; D not certain. From germline, CDR1 is MNHEY and CDR2 SVGAGI. The CDR3 consists of 14 residues. V was shortened by 6 bases and J by 0 bases, with 11 bases between the two germline ends. CDR3 DNA sequence: TGTGCCAGCAGGACGGGGTACTCTAACTATGGCTACACCTTC. Its protein is CASRTGYSNYGYTF.

This clone was found a few times. The gene calls are TRBV13 and TRBJ1-6; 7 bases line up with TRBD1. Per germline, CDR1 PRHDT and CDR2 FYEKMQ (reference sequence). CDR3 length: 15 amino acids. The trim removed 4 bases at V and 8 bases at J, leaving 8 bases unmatched. CDR3 nucleotide sequence: TGTGCCAGCAGCTCTAGACAGGGAAGGGATTCACCCCTCCACTTT. Translated, it gives CASSSRQGRDSPLHF.

The chain has TRBV30 and TRBJ2-3; possible D gene TRBD1, 6 bases. Germline assignment: CDR1 GTSNPN and CDR2 SVGIG (reference sequence). The V and J ends lost 4 bases and 4 bases respectively, with 12 bases between them. This CDR3 region has 13 residues. CDR3: CAWTLKGADTQYF. Written as DNA, the CDR3 is TGTGCCTGGACCCTTAAGGGGGCAGATACGCAGTATTTT.

This rearrangement joins TRBV5-1 to TRBJ2-7; D is perhaps TRBD1 (6 bases). CDR3 size: 14 residues. V gave up 4 bases and J gave up 9 bases, with 20 bases separating them. CDR1 is SGHRS and CDR2 is YFSETQ in the germline V gene. The CDR3 sequence: CASSPLGGGEWQYF. CDR3 in DNA: TGCGCCAGCAGCCCCTTAGGGGGTGGTGAATGGCAGTACTTC.

The CDR3 coding sequence is TGCGCCAGCAGTGAGTCTCCCCTGGCCCAGCGGGAGGTGGCATTGGGGTCCCCCTACGAGCAGTACTTC. Encoded protein: CASSESPLAQREVALGSPYEQYF. The genes are TRBV10-2 and TRBJ2-7, with TRBD2 matching over 9 bases. CDR3 size: 23 residues. The junction had 26 bases not matched to a gene; V was cut back by 0 bases and J by 2 bases. Per the germline V gene, CDR1 is WSHSY and CDR2 is SAAADI.

The CDR3 DNA is TGTGCCAGCAGTCGCCTCGTGAGCGCAGATACGCAGTATTTT. It is translated as CASSRLVSADTQYF. The chain recombines TRBV27 with TRBJ2-3, with no clear D. V lost 5 bases, J lost 4 bases, and 13 bases lay in between. The germline gives CDR1 MNHEY, CDR2 SMNVEV (reference sequence). The CDR3 is 14 residues long.

The chain links TRBV25-1 to TRBJ1-3; tentatively, D is TRBD1 (6 bases). CDR3 length: 16 amino acids. CDR1 and CDR2 from the germline V gene are MGHDK and SYGVNS. Trimming removed 7 bases from V and 0 bases from J, with 16 bases in between. CDR3 nucleotide sequence: TGTGCCAGCATCCCCTCCCGGACAGACTCTGGAAACACCATATATTTT. Translating it yields CASIPSRTDSGNTIYF.

This clone was observed at least ten times. The chain links TRBV10-2 to TRBJ2-7, with 11 nucleotides matching TRBD1. Trimming at V came to 7 bases and at J to 2 bases, leaving 1 base not matched to a gene. The CDR3 totals 13 residues. Germline V gene lookup returns CDR1 WSHSY and CDR2 SAAADI. CDR3 residues: CASKGQGAYEQYF. For the CDR3, the DNA is TGCGCCAGCAAGGGACAGGGGGCCTACGAGCAGTACTTC.